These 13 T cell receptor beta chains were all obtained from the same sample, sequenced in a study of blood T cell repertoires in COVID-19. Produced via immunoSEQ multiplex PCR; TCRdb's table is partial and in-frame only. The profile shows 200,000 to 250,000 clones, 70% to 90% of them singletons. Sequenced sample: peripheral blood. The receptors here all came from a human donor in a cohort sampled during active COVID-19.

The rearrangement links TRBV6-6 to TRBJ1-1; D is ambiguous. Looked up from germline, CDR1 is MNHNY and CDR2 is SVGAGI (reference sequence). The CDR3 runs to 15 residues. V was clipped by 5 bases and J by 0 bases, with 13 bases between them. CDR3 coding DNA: TGTGCCAGCAGTCCCCTCACTATATTGAACACTGAAGCTTTCTTT. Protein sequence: CASSPLTILNTEAFF.

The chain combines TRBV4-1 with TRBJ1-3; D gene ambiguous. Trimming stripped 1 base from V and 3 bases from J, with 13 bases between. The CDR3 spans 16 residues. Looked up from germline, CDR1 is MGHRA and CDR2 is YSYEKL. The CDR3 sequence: CASSQVATSSGNTIYF. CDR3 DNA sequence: TGCGCCAGCAGCCAAGTGGCGACGTCTAGTGGAAACACCATATATTTT.

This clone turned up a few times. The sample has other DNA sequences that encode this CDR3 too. The CDR3 nucleotides read TGCGCCAGCAGCTTATCAGGGGGGAATAACTATGGCTACACCTTC. It encodes CASSLSGGNNYGYTF. The rearrangement joins TRBV5-1 to TRBJ1-2, with 7 bases fitting TRBD1. V was pared by 2 bases and J by 1 base, with 5 bases of the junction left unmatched. The CDR3 totals 15 residues. The germline V gene has CDR1 SGHRS and CDR2 YFSETQ.

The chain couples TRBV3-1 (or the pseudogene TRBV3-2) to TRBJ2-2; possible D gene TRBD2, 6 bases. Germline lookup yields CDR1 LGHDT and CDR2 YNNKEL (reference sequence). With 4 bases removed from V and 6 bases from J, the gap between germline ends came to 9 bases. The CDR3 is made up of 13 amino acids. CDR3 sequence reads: CASSPRGAGELFF. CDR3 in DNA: TGTGCCAGCAGCCCCCGCGGGGCCGGGGAGCTGTTTTTT.

Here the CDR3 DNA reads TGTGCCAGAAGCCCCAACCCCCAGGGGGCGCCTAACTATGGCTACACCTTC. This gives the protein CARSPNPQGAPNYGYTF. J is TRBJ1-2 and V is TRBV5-3; 8 bases map to TRBD1. TRBV5-3 is placed among ORFs of uncertain function. Trimming cost V 4 bases and J 0 bases; bases outside gene matches: 11. The length of the CDR3 is 17 residues.

The CDR3 region is CASSTSVDNDEQFF. The CDR3 bases are TGTGCCAGCAGCACCTCGGTCGATAATGATGAGCAGTTCTTC. This chain joins TRBV7-2 and TRBJ2-1, with D uncertain. V was clipped by 5 bases and J by 8 bases, with 16 bases between them. There are 14 residues in the CDR3. The V gene's germline CDR1 is SGHTA and CDR2 FQGNSA.

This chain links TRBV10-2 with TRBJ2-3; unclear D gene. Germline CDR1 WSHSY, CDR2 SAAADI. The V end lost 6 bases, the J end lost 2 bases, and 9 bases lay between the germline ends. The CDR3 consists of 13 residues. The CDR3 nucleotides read TGCGCCAGCAGCTACACAGTCACAGATACGCAGTATTTT. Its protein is CASSYTVTDTQYF.

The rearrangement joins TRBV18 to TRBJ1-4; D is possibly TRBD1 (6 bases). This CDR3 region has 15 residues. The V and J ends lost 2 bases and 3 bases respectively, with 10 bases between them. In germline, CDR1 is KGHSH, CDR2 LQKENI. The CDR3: CASSPSGGPNEKLFF. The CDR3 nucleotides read TGTGCCAGCTCACCATCGGGGGGCCCTAATGAAAAACTGTTTTTT.

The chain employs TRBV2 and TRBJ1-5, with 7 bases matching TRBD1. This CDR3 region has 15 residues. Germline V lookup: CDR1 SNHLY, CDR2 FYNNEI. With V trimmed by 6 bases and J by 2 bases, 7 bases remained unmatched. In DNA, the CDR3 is TGTGCCAGCAGGGGACAGACGGGGGGCAATCAGCCCCAGCATTTT. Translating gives CASRGQTGGNQPQHF. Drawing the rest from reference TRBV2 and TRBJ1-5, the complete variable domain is EPEVTQTPSHQVTQMGQEVILRCVPISNHLYFYWYRQILGQKVEFLVSFYNNEISEKSEIFDDQFSVERPDGSNFTLKIRSTKLEDSAMYFCASRGQTGGNQPQHFGDGTRLSIL.

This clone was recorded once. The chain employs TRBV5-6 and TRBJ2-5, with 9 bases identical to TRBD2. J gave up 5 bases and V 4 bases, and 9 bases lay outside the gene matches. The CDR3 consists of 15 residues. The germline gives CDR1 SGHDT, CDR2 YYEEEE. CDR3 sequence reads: CASSPIAGEGETQYF. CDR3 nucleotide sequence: TGTGCCAGCAGCCCTATAGCGGGAGAGGGTGAGACCCAGTACTTC.

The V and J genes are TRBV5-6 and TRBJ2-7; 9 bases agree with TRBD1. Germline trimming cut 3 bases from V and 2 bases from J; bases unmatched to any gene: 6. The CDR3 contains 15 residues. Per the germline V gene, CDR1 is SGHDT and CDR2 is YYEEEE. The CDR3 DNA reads TGTGCCAGCAGCTCCCTCGGGACAGGGCCCTACGAGCAGTACTTC. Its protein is CASSSLGTGPYEQYF.

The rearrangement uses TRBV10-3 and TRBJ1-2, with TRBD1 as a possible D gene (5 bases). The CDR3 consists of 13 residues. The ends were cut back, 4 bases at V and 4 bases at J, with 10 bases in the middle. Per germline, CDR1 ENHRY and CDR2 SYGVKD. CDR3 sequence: CAISGGLGYGYTF. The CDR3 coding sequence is TGTGCCATCAGTGGGGGACTGGGCTATGGCTACACCTTC.

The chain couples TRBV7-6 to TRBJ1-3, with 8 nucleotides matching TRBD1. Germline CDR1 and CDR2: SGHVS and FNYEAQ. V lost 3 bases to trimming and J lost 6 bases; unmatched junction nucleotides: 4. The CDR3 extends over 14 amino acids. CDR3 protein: CASSFGQGANTIYF. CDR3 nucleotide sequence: TGTGCCAGCAGCTTCGGGCAGGGGGCAAACACCATATATTTT. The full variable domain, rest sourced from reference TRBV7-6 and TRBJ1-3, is GAGVSQSPRYKVTKRGQDVALRCDPISGHVSLYWYRQALGQGPEFLTYFNYEAQQDKSGLPNDRFSAERPEGSISTLTIQRTEQRDSAMYRCASSFGQGANTIYFGEGSWLTVV.